The entry that follows covers one TCR beta chain sequence. This sample is part of a study of T cells after yellow fever vaccination. Trimming left V 0 bases short and J 9 bases short, with 4 bases between. The CDR3 has 11 residues. Germline-derived CDR1 and CDR2 are SGHRS and YFSETQ. TCRdb reanalysed the 5' RACE reads using MiXCR and keeps one entry per CDR3 protein. The sample yields some 300,000 distinct CDR3 sequences, 7.5% to 9.5% seen once. Sequenced here: CD4+ T cells sorted from PBMCs, sampled 5 days after the yellow fever booster vaccination. The receptor's source is a young man who received the YFV17D yellow fever vaccine. This chain joins TRBV5-1 and TRBJ2-1; unclear D gene. The CDR3 loop reads CASSLETEQFF. CDR3 DNA: TGCGCCAGCAGCTTGGAAACTGAGCAGTTCTTC.